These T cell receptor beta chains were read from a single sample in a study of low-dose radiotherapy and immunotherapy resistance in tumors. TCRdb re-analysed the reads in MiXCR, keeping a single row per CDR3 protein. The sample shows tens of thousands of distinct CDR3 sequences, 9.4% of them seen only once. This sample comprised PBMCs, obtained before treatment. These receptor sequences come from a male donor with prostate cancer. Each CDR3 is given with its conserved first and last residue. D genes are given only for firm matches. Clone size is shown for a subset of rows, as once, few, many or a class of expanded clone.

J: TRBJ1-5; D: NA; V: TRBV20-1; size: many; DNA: TGCAGTGCTAGACCAAATCCGGGACAAGATCAGCCCCAGCATTTT; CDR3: CSARPNPGQDQPQHF
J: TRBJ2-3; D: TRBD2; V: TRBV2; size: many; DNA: TGTGCCAGCAGTTTCCTGCTAGCGGGAGCAGATACGCAGTATTTT; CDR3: CASSFLLAGADTQYF
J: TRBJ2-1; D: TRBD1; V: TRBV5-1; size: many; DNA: TGCGCCAGCAGCACCGGACAGGTTGGGGATGAGCAGTTCTTC; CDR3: CASSTGQVGDEQFF
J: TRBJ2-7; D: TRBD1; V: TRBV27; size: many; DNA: TGTGCCAGCAGTTTATCGACAGGGGGTTCCTACGAGCAGTACTTC; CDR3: CASSLSTGGSYEQYF
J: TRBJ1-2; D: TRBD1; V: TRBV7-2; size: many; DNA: TGTGCCAGCAGCCCGGGACAGGGGAACTATGGCTACACCTTC; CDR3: CASSPGQGNYGYTF
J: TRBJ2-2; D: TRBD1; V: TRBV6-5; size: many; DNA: TGTGCCAGCACCCTGGGACAGGGGGCCGGCGGGGAGCTGTTTTTT; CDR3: CASTLGQGAGGELFF
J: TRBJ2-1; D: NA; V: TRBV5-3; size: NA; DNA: TGTGCCAGCAGCACACCCGGGGCTGGGTTCAATGAGCAGTTCTTC; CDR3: CASSTPGAGFNEQFF
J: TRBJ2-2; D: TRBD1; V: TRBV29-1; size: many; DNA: TGCAGCGTCCACAGGGGAGGGGAGCTGTTTTTT; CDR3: CSVHRGGELFF
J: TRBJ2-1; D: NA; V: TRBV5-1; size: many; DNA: TGCGCCAGCAGCTTGGCCGATGCATGGAATGAGCAGTTCTTC; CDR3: CASSLADAWNEQFF
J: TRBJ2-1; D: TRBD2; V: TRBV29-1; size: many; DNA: TGCAGCGTTGGGGGGACTAGCGGGAGGGCGGGCGAGCAGTTCTTC; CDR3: CSVGGTSGRAGEQFF
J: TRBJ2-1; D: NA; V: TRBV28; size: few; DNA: TGTGCCAGCAACCTGGGGACCTACAATGAGCAGTTCTTC; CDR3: CASNLGTYNEQFF
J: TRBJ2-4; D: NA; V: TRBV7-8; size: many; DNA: TGTGCCAGCAGCGCCCCTGGTGGTGGGGCCAAAAACATTCAGTACTTC; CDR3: CASSAPGGGAKNIQYF
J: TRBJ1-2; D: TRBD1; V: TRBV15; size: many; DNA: TGTGCCACCAGCAGAGTTTCGACAGGGGAATTCTACACCTTC; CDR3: CATSRVSTGEFYTF
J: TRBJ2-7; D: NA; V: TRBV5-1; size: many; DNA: TGCGCCAGCAGCGCCAACAGTGATTGGGAGCAGTACTTC; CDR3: CASSANSDWEQYF
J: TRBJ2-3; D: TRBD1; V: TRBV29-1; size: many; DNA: TGCAGCGTTGAGACAGGGGGGAGCACAGATACGCAGTATTTT; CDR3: CSVETGGSTDTQYF
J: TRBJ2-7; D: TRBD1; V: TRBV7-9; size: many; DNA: TGTGCCAGCAGCAATGGACAGGGGGAATACGAGCAGTACTTC; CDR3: CASSNGQGEYEQYF
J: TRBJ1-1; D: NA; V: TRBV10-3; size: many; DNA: TGTGCCATCAGGGAGGAGGGCGTCGCTGAAGCTTTCTTT; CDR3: CAIREEGVAEAFF
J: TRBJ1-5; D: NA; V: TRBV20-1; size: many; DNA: TGCAGTGCTAGTCTACAGGTAACTTACAATCAGCCCCAGCATTTT; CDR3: CSASLQVTYNQPQHF
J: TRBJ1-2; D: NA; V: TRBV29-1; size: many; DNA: TGCAGCGTTGAACCCCATGGGGAGGATCATGGCTACACCTTC; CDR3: CSVEPHGEDHGYTF
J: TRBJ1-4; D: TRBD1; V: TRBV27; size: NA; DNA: TGTGCCAGCAGTTCGCAAGCCGGGACAGGGTCAGGGGAAAAACTGTTTTTT; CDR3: CASSSQAGTGSGEKLFF
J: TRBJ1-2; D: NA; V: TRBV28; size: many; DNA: TGTGCCAGCAACCAAGCGGGTCCTAACTATGGCTACACCTTC; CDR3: CASNQAGPNYGYTF